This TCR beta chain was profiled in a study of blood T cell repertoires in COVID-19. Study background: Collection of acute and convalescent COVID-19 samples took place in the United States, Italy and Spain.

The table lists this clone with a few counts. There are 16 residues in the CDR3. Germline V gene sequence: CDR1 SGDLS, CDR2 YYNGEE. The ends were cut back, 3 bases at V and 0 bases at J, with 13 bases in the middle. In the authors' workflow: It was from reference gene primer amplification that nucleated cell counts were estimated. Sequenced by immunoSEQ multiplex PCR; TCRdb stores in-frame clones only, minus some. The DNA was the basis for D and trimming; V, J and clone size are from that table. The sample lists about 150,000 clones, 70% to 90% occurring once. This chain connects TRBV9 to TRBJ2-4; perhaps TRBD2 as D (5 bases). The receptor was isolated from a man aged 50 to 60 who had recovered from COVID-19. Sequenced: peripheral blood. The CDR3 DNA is TGTGCCAGCAGCGAGAGGGCGGCCCTAGCCAAAAACATTCAGTACTTC. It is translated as CASSERAALAKNIQYF.